The TCR beta chain described here comes from a study of blood T cell repertoires in COVID-19. TCRdb's table, derived via immunoSEQ multiplex PCR, lists solely in-frame clones and lacks some. The table records a few hundred thousand clones, around nine tenths of them present only once. Germline V CDR1 and CDR2: MNHEY, SVGEGT. V lost 5 bases and J lost 7; bases outside the gene matches: 7. This CDR3 spans 15 amino acids. This receptor was obtained from a woman between 40 and 50 years old who had recovered from COVID-19. The rearrangement uses TRBV6-2 or TRBV6-3 and TRBJ1-6; 8 bases line up with TRBD1. Sequenced: peripheral blood. This CDR3 is CASSDRGGWNSPLHF. The CDR3 bases are TGTGCCAGCAGTGACAGGGGTGGGTGGAATTCACCCCTCCACTTT.